A few counts support the clone carrying this TCR beta chain. Its antigen remains unidentified. These data come from a study of T-cell reconstitution after alpha-beta-depleted transplantation in children. Study-wide findings and caveats: One year post-transplant, T-cell counts and diversity were largely derived from T cells produced anew. Reportedly, alpha-beta T cells present about two months post-transplant originated from several hundred expanded clones of graft origin. For some patients, TCRbeta diversity was high at day 60 because of recipient T cells and thymic progenitors that survived.

With 5 bases removed from V and 5 bases from J, the gap between germline ends came to 15 bases. The CDR3 runs 14 residues. The germline gives CDR1 SGHAT, CDR2 FQNNGV. Unique molecular identifiers were used to barcode this TCRbeta library. TCRdb re-called the PCR reads with MiXCR, one entry per CDR3 protein. The sample records about 98,000 distinct CDR3 sequences, more than 20% being singletons. This TCR was sampled from a boy between 2 and 15 years old with acute lymphoblastic leukemia, due to receive a stem cell transplant. This chain connects TRBV11-2 to TRBJ1-1; D remains ambiguous. The sample in question was PBMCs, obtained before TCRalphabeta/CD19-depleted stem cell transplant. CDR3 loop: CASSPRPGITEAFF. For the CDR3, the DNA is TGTGCCAGCAGCCCGCGACCAGGTATTACTGAAGCTTTCTTT.